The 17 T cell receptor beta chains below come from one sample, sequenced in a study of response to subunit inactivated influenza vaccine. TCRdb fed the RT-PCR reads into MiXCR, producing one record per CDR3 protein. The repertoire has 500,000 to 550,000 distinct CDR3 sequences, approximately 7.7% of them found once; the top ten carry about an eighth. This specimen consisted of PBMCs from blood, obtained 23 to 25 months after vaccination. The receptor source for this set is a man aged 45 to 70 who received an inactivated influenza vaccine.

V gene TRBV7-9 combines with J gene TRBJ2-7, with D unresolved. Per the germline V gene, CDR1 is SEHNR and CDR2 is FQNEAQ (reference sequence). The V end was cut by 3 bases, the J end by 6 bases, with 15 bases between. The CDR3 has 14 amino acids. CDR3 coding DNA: TGTGCCAGCAGCTTTAGCACCCTTGAGAGCGAGCAGTACTTC. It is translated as CASSFSTLESEQYF. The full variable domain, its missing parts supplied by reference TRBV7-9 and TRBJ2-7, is DTGVSQNPRHKITKRGQNVTFRCDPISEHNRLYWYRQTLGQGPEFLTYFQNEAQLEKSRLLSDRFSAERPKGSFSTLEIQRTEQGDSAMYLCASSFSTLESEQYFGPGTRLTVT.

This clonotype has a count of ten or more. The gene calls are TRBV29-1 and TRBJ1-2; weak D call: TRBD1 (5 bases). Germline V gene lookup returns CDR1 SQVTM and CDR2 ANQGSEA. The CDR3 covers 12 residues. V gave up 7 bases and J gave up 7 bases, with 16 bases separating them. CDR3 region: CSADPPRAGYTF. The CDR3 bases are TGCAGCGCCGATCCGCCCAGGGCTGGCTACACCTTC.

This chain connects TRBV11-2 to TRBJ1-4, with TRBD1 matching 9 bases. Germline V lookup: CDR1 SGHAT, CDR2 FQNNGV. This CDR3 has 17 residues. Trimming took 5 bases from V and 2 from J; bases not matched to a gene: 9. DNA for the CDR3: TGTGCCAGCAGCCTCTTGCGGGGACAGGGTACTAATGAAAAACTGTTTTTT. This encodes CASSLLRGQGTNEKLFF.

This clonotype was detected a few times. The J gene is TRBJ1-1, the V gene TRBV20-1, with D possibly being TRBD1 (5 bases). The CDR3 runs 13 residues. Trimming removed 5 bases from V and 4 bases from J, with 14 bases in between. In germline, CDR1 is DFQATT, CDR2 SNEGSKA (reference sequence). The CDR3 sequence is CSASGPWGTEAFF. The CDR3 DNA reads TGCAGTGCTTCGGGACCCTGGGGCACTGAAGCTTTCTTT.

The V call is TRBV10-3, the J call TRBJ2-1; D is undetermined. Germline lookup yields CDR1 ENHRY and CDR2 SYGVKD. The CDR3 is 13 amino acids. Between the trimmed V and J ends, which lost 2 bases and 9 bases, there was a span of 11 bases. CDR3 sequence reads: CAISEDTPSEQFF. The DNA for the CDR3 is TGTGCCATCAGTGAGGACACCCCGAGTGAGCAGTTCTTC.

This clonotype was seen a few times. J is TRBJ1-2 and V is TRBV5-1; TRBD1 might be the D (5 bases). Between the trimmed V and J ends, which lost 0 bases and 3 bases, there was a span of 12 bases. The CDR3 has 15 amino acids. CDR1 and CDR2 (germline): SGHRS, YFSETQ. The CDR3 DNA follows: TGCGCCAGCAGCTTGGGACAGTCGAGGGACTATGGCTACACCTTC. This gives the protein CASSLGQSRDYGYTF.

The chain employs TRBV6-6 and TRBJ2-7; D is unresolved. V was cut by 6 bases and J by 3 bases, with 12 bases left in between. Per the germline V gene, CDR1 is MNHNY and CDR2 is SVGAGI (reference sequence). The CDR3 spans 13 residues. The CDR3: CASSAGQNYEQYF. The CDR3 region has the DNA TGTGCCAGCAGCGCAGGCCAGAACTACGAGCAGTACTTC.

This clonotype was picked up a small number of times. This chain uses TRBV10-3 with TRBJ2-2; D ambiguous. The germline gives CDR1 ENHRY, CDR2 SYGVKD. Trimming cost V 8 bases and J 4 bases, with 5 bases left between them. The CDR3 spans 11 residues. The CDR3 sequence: CAIATTGELFF. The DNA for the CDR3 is TGTGCCATCGCCACCACCGGGGAGCTGTTTTTT.

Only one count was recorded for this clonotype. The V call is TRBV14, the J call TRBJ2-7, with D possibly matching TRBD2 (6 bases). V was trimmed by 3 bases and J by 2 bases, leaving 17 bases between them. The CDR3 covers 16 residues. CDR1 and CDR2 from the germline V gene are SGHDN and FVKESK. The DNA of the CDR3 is TGTGCCAGCAGCCATCTTACCGGGACTGGTCCCTACGAGCAGTACTTC. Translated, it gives CASSHLTGTGPYEQYF.

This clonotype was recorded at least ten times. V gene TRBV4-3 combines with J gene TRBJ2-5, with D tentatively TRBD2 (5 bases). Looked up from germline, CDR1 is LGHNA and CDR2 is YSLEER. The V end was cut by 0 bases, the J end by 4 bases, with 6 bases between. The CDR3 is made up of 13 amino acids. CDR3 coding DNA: TGCGCCAGCAGCCAAGATCGGGGAGAGACCCAGTACTTC. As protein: CASSQDRGETQYF.

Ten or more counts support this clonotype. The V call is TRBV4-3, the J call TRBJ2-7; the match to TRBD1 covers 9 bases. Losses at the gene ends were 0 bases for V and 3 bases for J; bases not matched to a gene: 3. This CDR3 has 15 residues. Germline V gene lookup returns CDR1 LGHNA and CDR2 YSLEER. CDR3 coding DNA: TGCGCCAGCAGCCAAGAACAGGGGGCTCACTACGAGCAGTACTTC. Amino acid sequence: CASSQEQGAHYEQYF.

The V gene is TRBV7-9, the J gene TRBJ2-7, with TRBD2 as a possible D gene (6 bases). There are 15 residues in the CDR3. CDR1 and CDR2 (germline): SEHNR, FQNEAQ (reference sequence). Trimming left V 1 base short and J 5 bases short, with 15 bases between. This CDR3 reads CASSLDRLVFHEQYF. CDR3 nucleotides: TGTGCCAGCAGCTTAGACAGACTAGTCTTCCACGAGCAGTACTTC.

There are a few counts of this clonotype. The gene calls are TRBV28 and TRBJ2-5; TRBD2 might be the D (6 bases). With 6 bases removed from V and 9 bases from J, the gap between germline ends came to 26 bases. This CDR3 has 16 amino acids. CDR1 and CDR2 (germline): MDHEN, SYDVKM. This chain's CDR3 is CASRGGRASALGAQYF. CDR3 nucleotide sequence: TGTGCCAGCAGGGGTGGTCGGGCTAGCGCGTTGGGGGCCCAGTACTTC.

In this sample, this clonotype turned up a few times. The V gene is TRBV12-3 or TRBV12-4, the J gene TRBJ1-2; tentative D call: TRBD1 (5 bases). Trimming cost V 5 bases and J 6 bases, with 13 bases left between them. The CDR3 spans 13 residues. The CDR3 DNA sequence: TGTGCCAGCAGTCACAGGCGCGCTCATGGCTACACCTTC. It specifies CASSHRRAHGYTF.

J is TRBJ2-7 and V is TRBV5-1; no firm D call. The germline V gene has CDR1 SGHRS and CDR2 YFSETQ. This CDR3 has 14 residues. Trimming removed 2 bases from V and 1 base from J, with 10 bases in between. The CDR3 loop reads CASSLPDGSYEQYF. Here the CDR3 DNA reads TGCGCCAGCAGCTTACCGGACGGATCCTACGAGCAGTACTTC.

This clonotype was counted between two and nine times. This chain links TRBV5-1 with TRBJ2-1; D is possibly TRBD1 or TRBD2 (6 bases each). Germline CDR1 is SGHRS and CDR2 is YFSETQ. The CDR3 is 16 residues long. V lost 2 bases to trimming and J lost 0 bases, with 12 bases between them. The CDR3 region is CASSLRGESSYNEQFF. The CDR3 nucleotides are TGCGCCAGCAGCTTAAGGGGGGAATCCTCCTACAATGAGCAGTTCTTC. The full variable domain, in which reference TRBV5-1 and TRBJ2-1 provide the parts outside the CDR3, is KAGVTQTPRYLIKTRGQQVTLSCSPISGHRSVSWYQQTPGQGLQFLFEYFSETQRNKGNFPGRFSGRQFSNSRSEMNVSTLELGDSALYLCASSLRGESSYNEQFFGPGTRLTVL.

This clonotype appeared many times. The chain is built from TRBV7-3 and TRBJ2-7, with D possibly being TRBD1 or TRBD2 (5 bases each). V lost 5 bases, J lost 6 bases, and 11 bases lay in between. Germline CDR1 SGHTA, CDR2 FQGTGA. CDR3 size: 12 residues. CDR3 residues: CASSPNGGEQYF. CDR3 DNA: TGTGCCAGCAGCCCTAATGGGGGCGAGCAGTACTTC.